The 17 T cell receptor beta chains given below trace back to one sample, sequenced in a study of blood T cell repertoires in COVID-19. Only in-frame clones appear in the TCRdb table, and some are missing; sequencing was by immunoSEQ multiplex PCR. The table lists under 250,000 clones, about 87% of them singletons. The source material was peripheral blood. Receptors originate from a man aged 30-40 years with COVID-19, enrolled during active disease.

The J gene is TRBJ2-2, the V gene TRBV9, with 8 bases fitting TRBD2. The CDR3 length is 14 residues. With 4 bases clipped from V and 7 bases from J, the junction kept 6 bases outside the gene matches. Per germline, CDR1 SGDLS and CDR2 YYNGEE. This CDR3 reads CASSRGGSSGELFF. CDR3 nucleotides: TGTGCCAGCAGCCGCGGGGGGAGTAGCGGGGAGCTGTTTTTT.

A remark on this clone: The same CDR3 arises from other DNA sequences in this sample as well. The J gene is TRBJ2-7, the V gene TRBV6-1, with a weak D call TRBD1 (7 bases). The CDR3 is 13 amino acids. The germline V and J ends were trimmed by 3 bases and 3 bases, with 9 bases remaining between them. The germline V gene has CDR1 MNHNS and CDR2 SASEGT. The CDR3 spells CASSEQGGYEQYF. CDR3 DNA sequence: TGTGCCAGCAGTGAGCAGGGGGGCTACGAGCAGTACTTC.

CDR3 amino acids: CASSQVELAGQYNEQFF. DNA for the CDR3: TGTGCCAGCAGCCAAGTGGAACTAGCGGGGCAATACAATGAGCAGTTCTTC. This rearrangement joins TRBV4-2 to TRBJ2-1; 10 nucleotides match TRBD2. The CDR3 covers 17 residues. CDR1 and CDR2 (germline): LGHNA, YNFKEQ. V trimming: 1 base; J trimming: 4 bases; junction bases outside the gene matches: 7.

The CDR3 nucleotides are TGTGCCACCAGGGCAGGTTACAATGAGCAGTTCTTC. This gives the protein CATRAGYNEQFF. The chain recombines TRBV2 with TRBJ2-1, with a possible D match to TRBD1 (5 bases). CDR3 size: 12 residues. Trimming cost V 10 bases and J 4 bases, with 11 bases left between them. Germline CDR1 is SNHLY and CDR2 is FYNNEI.

The genes are TRBV10-3 and TRBJ1-2; D perhaps matches TRBD1 (5 bases). There are 13 residues in the CDR3. The germline CDR1 and CDR2 sequences are ENHRY and SYGVKD. V lost 6 bases to trimming and J lost 0 bases, with 8 bases between them. The CDR3 sequence: CAIRDNSNYGYTF. For the CDR3, the DNA is TGTGCCATCAGGGACAACTCTAACTATGGCTACACCTTC.

This clone was recorded only once. The J gene is TRBJ2-1, the V gene TRBV28, with 9 bases identical to TRBD2. The CDR3 totals 17 residues. J gave up 5 bases and V 5 bases, and 13 bases lay outside the gene matches. CDR1 MDHEN and CDR2 SYDVKM come from the germline V gene. CDR3 nucleotide sequence: TGTGCCAGCAGTCCCAGGGGTGGCGGGAGGGCTCACAATGAGCAGTTCTTC. It yields the protein CASSPRGGGRAHNEQFF.

V usage is TRBV7-2 and J usage is TRBJ1-5; 8 positions match TRBD1. The CDR3 loop spans 16 amino acids. CDR1 SGHTA and CDR2 FQGNSA come from the germline V gene. J was trimmed by 0 bases and V by 5 bases; bases with no gene match: 6. The CDR3 coding sequence is TGTGCCAGCAGCCCCTGGACAGGGAATAGCAATCAGCCCCAGCATTTT. The encoded protein is CASSPWTGNSNQPQHF.

The chain couples TRBV3-1 (or the pseudogene TRBV3-2) to TRBJ2-7, with a weak D call TRBD2 (6 bases). Per the germline V gene, CDR1 is LGHDT and CDR2 is YNNKEL (reference sequence). The CDR3 totals 14 residues. Trimming removed 0 bases at V and 5 bases at J, with 11 bases between. CDR3 sequence reads: CASSQDLGGDEQYF. DNA for the CDR3: TGTGCCAGCAGCCAAGATTTGGGGGGAGACGAGCAGTACTTC.

The rearrangement joins TRBV7-3 to TRBJ2-2; 13 nucleotides match TRBD2. Germline lookup yields CDR1 SGHTA and CDR2 FQGTGA. V shed 1 base and J 6 bases; nucleotides not matched to a gene: 8. The CDR3 is 18 residues long. The CDR3 bases are TGTGCCAGCAGCTTAAAAGCCCCCGGGACTAGCGGGGCCGGGGAGCTGTTTTTT. It codes for CASSLKAPGTSGAGELFF.

This clone was seen a single time. The V call is TRBV7-2, the J call TRBJ1-4, with D perhaps matching TRBD1 (5 bases). The V and J ends lost 3 bases and 7 bases respectively, with 12 bases between them. The germline CDR1 and CDR2 sequences are SGHTA and FQGNSA. The CDR3 has 14 residues. CDR3 bases: TGTGCCAGCAGCTTCCAGGGCTCCGGTGAAAAACTGTTTTTT. Amino acid sequence: CASSFQGSGEKLFF.

The rearrangement links TRBV18 to TRBJ1-5; TRBD1 matches 7 bases. The germline V gene encodes CDR1 KGHSH and CDR2 LQKENI. The CDR3 sequence is 14 residues long. J lost 6 bases, V lost 5 bases, and 7 bases had no gene match. Written as DNA, the CDR3 is TGTGCCAGCTCATCCGGACAGGTACGTCAGCCCCAGCATTTT. Translated, it gives CASSSGQVRQPQHF.

The V call is TRBV9, the J call TRBJ2-7; 10 bases line up with TRBD2. The CDR3 covers 16 residues. V shed 1 base, J shed 2 bases, and the junction held 6 bases outside the gene matches. Per germline, CDR1 SGDLS and CDR2 YYNGEE. Written as DNA, the CDR3 is TGTGCCAGCAGCGTAACGGCCACTAGCGGGGCCTACGAGCAGTACTTC. It codes for CASSVTATSGAYEQYF.

In DNA form, the CDR3 reads TGTGCCAGCAGAGTGGCATTCTCAGCTAACTATGGCTACACCTTC. This sequence encodes CASRVAFSANYGYTF. The chain combines TRBV6-5 with TRBJ1-2; no definite D call. The CDR3 contains 15 residues. Germline CDR1 MNHEY, CDR2 SVGAGI. Trimming pared 6 bases from V and 0 bases from J, leaving 14 bases between.

V is TRBV4-1 and J is TRBJ1-5; 10 bases match TRBD1. This CDR3 comprises 22 residues. V gave up 2 bases and J gave up 1 base; unmatched junction bases: 20. Germline V gives CDR1 MGHRA, CDR2 YSYEKL. CDR3: CASSQTGTGVLYQGISNQPQHF. The CDR3 DNA sequence: TGCGCCAGCAGCCAAACCGGGACAGGGGTTCTATATCAAGGAATAAGCAATCAGCCCCAGCATTTT.

The chain has TRBV9 and TRBJ2-2, with 9 bases that match TRBD1. This CDR3 is built from 14 residues. In germline, CDR1 is SGDLS, CDR2 YYNGEE. V shed 7 bases, J shed 5 bases, and the junction held 6 bases outside the gene matches. CDR3 DNA sequence: TGTGCCAGCGCCGGGACAGGGAGGACCGGGGAGCTGTTTTTT. Amino acids: CASAGTGRTGELFF.

This rearrangement joins TRBV5-1 to TRBJ2-3, with TRBD2 matching 11 bases. The CDR3 spans 17 residues. Trimming cost V 2 bases and J 0 bases; bases outside gene matches: 5. Germline V gives CDR1 SGHRS, CDR2 YFSETQ. CDR3 loop: CASSFGRLAGSTDTQYF. The CDR3 DNA reads as TGCGCCAGCAGCTTCGGGAGACTAGCGGGGAGCACAGATACGCAGTATTTT.

The rearrangement joins TRBV6-5 to TRBJ1-5, with unresolved D. Trimming shortened V by 6 bases and J by 7 bases, and 19 bases separated the two germline ends. Germline assignment: CDR1 MNHEY and CDR2 SVGAGI. The CDR3 covers 15 residues. In nucleotides, the CDR3 is TGTGCCAGCAGGAACCGGAGGGATTGGAGGCAGCCCCAGCATTTT. Its protein is CASRNRRDWRQPQHF.